Shown below are 7 T cell receptor beta chains from a single sample sequenced in a study of control samples from healthy donors and cancer patients. The protocol was immunoSEQ multiplex PCR, while the TCRdb copy is restricted to in-frame clones and leaves out a portion. The table has 120,000 or so clones, roughly 90% seen once. The material sequenced was blood. Receptors originate from a man between 45 and 60 years old in good health.

The J gene is TRBJ1-2, the V gene TRBV9, with D tentatively TRBD1 (5 bases). Looked up from germline, CDR1 is SGDLS and CDR2 is YYNGEE. The CDR3 is 15 residues long. V lost 3 bases and J 0 bases, leaving 12 bases between the germline ends. The CDR3 region is CASSETATSNYGYTF. The CDR3, as DNA: TGTGCCAGCAGCGAGACAGCTACCTCTAACTATGGCTACACCTTC.

V usage is TRBV12-3 or TRBV12-4 and J usage is TRBJ1-2; no clear D gene. V was cut by 10 bases and J by 8 bases, with 14 bases left in between. CDR3 length: 11 amino acids. The chain's CDR3 is CATSRVGGYTF. DNA for the CDR3: TGTGCCACCTCTAGGGTAGGCGGCTACACCTTC.

CDR3 nucleotides: TGCGCCAGCAGTGAAGGGACTGGAGCCTACGAGCAGTACTTC. Protein: CASSEGTGAYEQYF. This chain links TRBV10-2 with TRBJ2-7, with D perhaps matching TRBD2 (6 bases). Trimming took 3 bases from V and 2 from J, leaving 11 bases between them. The germline V gene has CDR1 WSHSY and CDR2 SAAADI. The CDR3 consists of 14 residues.

The chain has TRBV29-1 and TRBJ1-1; D is possibly TRBD1 (5 bases). The CDR3 is made up of 12 amino acids. The germline V gene encodes CDR1 SQVTM and CDR2 ANQGSEA. Trimming took off 5 bases at V and 3 bases at J, with 10 bases between the two ends. The CDR3 bases are TGCAGCGTTAGAGGGGCGGACACTGAAGCTTTCTTT. Translation: CSVRGADTEAFF.

The chain joins TRBV7-8 to TRBJ1-1; D is uncertain. The CDR3 loop spans 14 amino acids. V was cut by 2 bases and J by 0 bases, with 7 bases left in between. In germline, CDR1 is SGHVS, CDR2 FQNEAQ. CDR3 loop: CASSLSGMNTEAFF. The CDR3 DNA is TGTGCCAGCAGCTTATCGGGTATGAACACTGAAGCTTTCTTT.

This clone appeared a single time. The chain couples TRBV5-1 to TRBJ1-1; 9 bases agree with TRBD1. Germline CDR1 is SGHRS and CDR2 is YFSETQ. The CDR3 extends over 14 amino acids. The V gene end was trimmed by 3 bases and the J gene end by 2 bases; junction bases not matched to a gene: 2. CDR3 loop: CASSSGQGNTEAFF. The CDR3 DNA sequence: TGCGCCAGCAGCTCGGGACAGGGAAACACTGAAGCTTTCTTT.

The rearrangement joins TRBV27 to TRBJ2-7, with 9 bases matching TRBD1. Per the germline V gene, CDR1 is MNHEY and CDR2 is SMNVEV (reference sequence). V shed 3 bases and J 4 bases; nucleotides not matched to a gene: 13. This CDR3 region has 17 residues. The CDR3 region is CASSLWAGTGIGYEQYF. The CDR3 coding sequence is TGTGCCAGCAGTTTGTGGGCCGGGACAGGGATTGGGTACGAGCAGTACTTC.